This T cell receptor (beta chain) was documented in a study of cytomegalovirus exposure and HLA in healthy donors. Turning to this clone: Its antigen is currently unknown.

Study findings and constraints: As was reported, the HLA-A and HLA-B alleles of most subjects were accurately predicted from TCR beta sequences. A cluster of highly shared sequence variants was likely a sequencing artifact.

The CDR3 length is 14 residues. In germline, CDR1 is SGHAT, CDR2 FQDESV (reference sequence). Trimming cost V 3 bases and J 4 bases, with 13 bases left between them. The PCR ran on 60 Vbeta and 13 Jbeta primers. Measured with immunoSEQ multiplex PCR; TCRdb has only the in-frame clones, and not every one. Listed are around 27,000 clones; approximately 0.7% falls within the top ten. Material for sequencing was PBMCs. The receptor's source is a man aged 30 to 45 in good health and CMV-seronegative. The V call is TRBV11-1, the J call TRBJ2-7; TRBD2 is a possible D gene (7 bases). CDR3 nucleotide sequence: TGTGCCAGCAGCTTTCGGCGGGGGCCATACGAGCAGTACTTC. It encodes CASSFRRGPYEQYF.